This T cell receptor beta chain stems from a study of T cell responses to AZD1222 COVID-19 vaccine. Study-wide results and limits: Scientists sampled the repertoires only once the peak T cell response had passed. Within unmutated variant regions lay the reported targets of nearly half of spike-specific TCRs. Once two AZD1222 doses were given, Spike-specific TCR breadth and depth went up. Dominant at 160-218 and 743-854, vaccine-associated CD4 TCRs also spanned spike.

This clone has only one observation. Its antigen is undetermined. The method was immunoSEQ multiplex PCR; TCRdb's version includes in-frame clones alone and lacks a portion of them. The table shows approximately 120,000 clones, with 89% occurring only once. This specimen consisted of peripheral blood, obtained on day 0 of AZD1222 vaccination. The sequence derives from an adult in good health.

CDR3 nucleotide sequence: TGTGCCAGCAGTCCGTCGGACAGACTTCAAGAGACCCAGTACTTC. Protein: CASSPSDRLQETQYF. The chain joins TRBV27 to TRBJ2-5; weak D call: TRBD1 (6 bases). With 5 bases removed from V and 2 bases from J, the gap between germline ends came to 15 bases. This CDR3 spans 15 amino acids. CDR1 is MNHEY, CDR2 SMNVEV, per germline (reference sequence).